A single sample is the source of the 26 T cell receptor beta chains below, sequenced in a study of post-analysis software for immune sequencing data. Study results and limitations: In patients, TRBV5-6, TRBV5-1 and TRBV20-1 belonged to roughly five TRBV segments found more frequently than in controls.

These receptors are not linked to any known antigen. Every TCR beta cDNA library bore unique molecular identifiers. TCRdb called the PCR reads again in MiXCR, with one record for every CDR3 protein. The sample holds 350,000 to 500,000 distinct CDR3 sequences; roughly 38% are singletons and the top ten take 7.6%. Material: blood. The receptors were gathered from a girl aged 2 to 9 with multiple sclerosis.

The J gene is TRBJ2-7, the V gene TRBV11-1; TRBD2 agrees at 8 bases. J lost 2 bases, V lost 0 bases, and 6 bases had no gene match. This CDR3 comprises 16 residues. CDR1 is SGHAT and CDR2 is FQDESV in the germline V gene (reference sequence). CDR3 DNA: TGTGCCAGCAGCTTAGCCCTGACTAGCGCGACCTACGAGCAGTACTTC. This codes for CASSLALTSATYEQYF. Full variable domain (outside the CDR3, taken from reference TRBV11-1 and TRBJ2-7): EAEVAQSPRYKITEKSQAVAFWCDPISGHATLYWYRQILGQGPELLVQFQDESVVDDSQLPKDRFSAERLKGVDSTLKIQPAELGDSAMYLCASSLALTSATYEQYFGPGTRLTVT.

V gene TRBV12-3 or TRBV12-4 combines with J gene TRBJ2-7; 9 positions match TRBD2. The CDR3 consists of 15 residues. V shed 3 bases and J 5 bases; nucleotides not matched to a gene: 8. For the CDR3, the DNA is TGTGCCAGCAGTTTTACGCGGGGGGGCACCAACGAGCAGTACTTC. Translated: CASSFTRGGTNEQYF.

J is TRBJ2-5 and V is TRBV6-5, with 10 bases aligning to TRBD1. The CDR3 sequence is 16 residues long. The trim removed 5 bases at V and 4 bases at J, leaving 10 bases unmatched. Per germline, CDR1 MNHEY and CDR2 SVGAGI. CDR3 in DNA: TGTGCCAGCAGTCGCTCCGGGACAGGGGACCGAGAGACCCAGTACTTC. Protein sequence: CASSRSGTGDRETQYF.

This clonotype was observed a few times. The rearrangement links TRBV5-1 to TRBJ2-4; 7 bases match TRBD1. The end of the DNA aligns better with TRBJ2-7, so the J call may be wrong. This CDR3 has 16 residues. From germline, CDR1 is SGHRS and CDR2 YFSETQ. The CDR3 sequence: CASSLAAEGGSYEQYF. The CDR3 bases are TGCGCCAGCAGCTTGGCCGCGGAAGGGGGCAGTTACGAGCAGTACTTC.

This rearrangement joins TRBV7-2 to TRBJ2-7; D is possibly TRBD1 (6 bases). Germline values: CDR1 SGHTA, CDR2 FQGNSA. V was pared by 2 bases and J by 3 bases, with 14 bases between. This CDR3 is 15 amino acids long. CDR3 loop: CASSLNTGPSYEQYF. The CDR3 coding sequence is TGTGCCAGCAGCTTAAACACAGGGCCCAGCTACGAGCAGTACTTC. Together with reference TRBV7-2 and TRBJ2-7, the CDR3 gives the full variable domain: GAGVSQSPSNKVTEKGKDVELRCDPISGHTALYWYRQSLGQGLEFLIYFQGNSAPDKSGLPSDRFSAERTGGSVSTLTIQRTQQEDSAVYLCASSLNTGPSYEQYFGPGTRLTVT.

The chain combines TRBV5-1 with TRBJ1-4; possibly TRBD1 for D (6 bases). The CDR3 contains 16 residues. Germline CDR1 SGHRS, CDR2 YFSETQ. Between the trimmed V and J ends, which lost 6 bases and 6 bases, there was a span of 21 bases. The CDR3 protein is CASTLPQGWIYEKLFF. CDR3 DNA sequence: TGCGCCAGCACCTTACCTCAGGGGTGGATTTATGAAAAACTGTTTTTT.

V and J are TRBV5-1 and TRBJ1-1; TRBD1 is a possible D gene (6 bases). CDR3 length equals 13 residues. The V gene's germline CDR1 is SGHRS and CDR2 YFSETQ. The V end was cut by 0 bases, the J end by 10 bases, with 13 bases between. The CDR3 protein is CASSLAGGVGAFF. CDR3 sequence (DNA): TGCGCCAGCAGCTTGGCCGGGGGCGTCGGAGCTTTCTTT.

A few counts support this clonotype. This chain uses TRBV27 with TRBJ2-3; D is possibly TRBD2 (5 bases). CDR1 MNHEY and CDR2 SMNVEV come from the germline V gene (reference sequence). CDR3 size: 14 residues. V was cut by 5 bases and J by 2 bases, with 11 bases left in between. The CDR3 DNA follows: TGTGCCAGCAGTCTCGTTGACTACACAGATACGCAGTATTTT. Protein product: CASSLVDYTDTQYF.

This sequence joins TRBV4-3 and TRBJ1-2; maybe TRBD1 (5 bases). Trimming took off 2 bases at V and 5 bases at J, with 9 bases between the two ends. Germline CDR1 and CDR2: LGHNA and YSLEER. The CDR3 has 13 amino acids. CDR3 residues: CASSQSDSYGYTF. CDR3 DNA sequence: TGCGCCAGCAGCCAATCAGACAGTTATGGCTACACCTTC.

V usage is TRBV5-5 and J usage is TRBJ2-7, with D possibly TRBD1 on 5 matching bases. This CDR3 comprises 15 residues. Deletions cut 7 bases from V and 2 bases from J, with 19 bases between. Germline V gene data show CDR1 as SGHKS and CDR2 as YYEKEE (reference sequence). The CDR3 spells CASGAQGIQTYEQYF. CDR3 bases: TGTGCCAGCGGAGCCCAGGGAATACAGACCTACGAGCAGTACTTC.

The table lists this clonotype with a few counts. V and J are TRBV28 and TRBJ2-5, with 8 positions matching TRBD1. The CDR3 extends over 14 amino acids. The germline V gene encodes CDR1 MDHEN and CDR2 SYDVKM. V gave up 6 bases and J gave up 5 bases; unmatched junction bases: 8. Written as DNA, the CDR3 is TGTGCCAGCAGCCTTCAGGGGGCGCAGGAGACCCAGTACTTC. It encodes CASSLQGAQETQYF.

This sequence joins TRBV7-6 and TRBJ2-2; the D gene is possibly TRBD1 (6 bases). Germline loops: CDR1 SGHVS, CDR2 FNYEAQ. CDR3 length: 15 amino acids. Trimming took 2 bases from V and 5 from J, leaving 12 bases between them. In nucleotides, the CDR3 is TGTGCCAGCAGCTTACTGACAGGTTCTACCGGGGAGCTGTTTTTT. It codes for CASSLLTGSTGELFF.

This clonotype has more than one count but fewer than ten. This chain links TRBV6-5 with TRBJ1-2; D not certain. The CDR3 loop spans 14 amino acids. CDR1 MNHEY and CDR2 SVGAGI come from the germline V gene. With 6 bases removed from V and 4 bases from J, the gap between germline ends came to 15 bases. CDR3 bases: TGTGCCAGCAGCGAAAATGAGGTGCGCTATGGCTACACCTTC. As protein: CASSENEVRYGYTF.

V and J are TRBV9 and TRBJ2-1; no firm D call. V lost 0 bases, J lost 1 base, and 8 bases lay in between. This CDR3 spans 15 amino acids. The germline V gene has CDR1 SGDLS and CDR2 YYNGEE. The CDR3 loop reads CASSVVAESYNEQFF. In DNA, the CDR3 is TGTGCCAGCAGCGTAGTGGCGGAATCCTACAATGAGCAGTTCTTC.

The chain combines TRBV5-1 with TRBJ1-1; D is undetermined. The CDR3 has 14 residues. Germline loops: CDR1 SGHRS, CDR2 YFSETQ. Deletions cut 2 bases from V and 0 bases from J, with 8 bases between. Here the CDR3 reads CASSLQRMNTEAFF. CDR3 in DNA: TGCGCCAGCAGCTTACAACGGATGAACACTGAAGCTTTCTTT.

The J gene is TRBJ2-5, the V gene TRBV2; 8 positions agree with TRBD2. The germline V gene has CDR1 SNHLY and CDR2 FYNNEI. This CDR3 is built from 15 residues. Unmatched junction bases numbered 4, after V lost 3 bases and J lost 1 base. The chain's CDR3 is CASSEGRGVQETQYF. CDR3 DNA: TGTGCCAGCAGTGAGGGGCGGGGGGTCCAAGAGACCCAGTACTTC.

This clonotype was seen a handful of times. The genes are TRBV30 and TRBJ2-7, with D hard to call. From germline, CDR1 is GTSNPN and CDR2 SVGIG (reference sequence). Trimming pared 1 base from V and 2 bases from J, leaving 21 bases between. The CDR3 is 17 residues long. The CDR3 reads CAWSEPQLQASTYEQYF. The CDR3 DNA follows: TGTGCCTGGAGTGAACCCCAACTCCAGGCATCAACCTACGAGCAGTACTTC. Together with reference TRBV30 and TRBJ2-7, the CDR3 gives the full variable domain: SQTIHQWPATLVQPVGSPLSLECTVEGTSNPNLYWYRQAAGRGLQLLFYSVGIGQISSEVPQNLSASRPQDRQFILSSKKLLLSDSGFYLCAWSEPQLQASTYEQYFGPGTRLTVT.

The V call is TRBV25-1, the J call TRBJ2-5; TRBD1 might be the D (5 bases). This CDR3 has 13 amino acids. CDR1 and CDR2 from the germline V gene are MGHDK and SYGVNS. V was pared by 2 bases and J by 3 bases, with 7 bases between. The DNA of the CDR3 is TGTGCCAGCAGTGAAGGGGCAGAAGAGACCCAGTACTTC. Protein product: CASSEGAEETQYF.

This clonotype was seen only a few times. The chain uses TRBV7-9 and TRBJ1-2, with TRBD1 as a possible D gene (5 bases). There are 16 residues in the CDR3. V dropped 5 bases and J dropped 1 base, with 17 bases sitting between them. CDR1 and CDR2 from the germline V gene are SEHNR and FQNEAQ (reference sequence). The DNA for the CDR3 is TGTGCCAGCAGCCCCCCGAGGGGCATGGGTAACTATGGCTACACCTTC. Translation gives CASSPPRGMGNYGYTF. Filled out from reference TRBV7-9 and TRBJ1-2, the complete variable domain reads DTGVSQNPRHKITKRGQNVTFRCDPISEHNRLYWYRQTLGQGPEFLTYFQNEAQLEKSRLLSDRFSAERPKGSFSTLEIQRTEQGDSAMYLCASSPPRGMGNYGYTFGSGTRLTVV.

This clonotype was recorded a few times. The V gene is TRBV5-1, the J gene TRBJ2-7; 7 bases fit TRBD1. The CDR3 is made up of 14 amino acids. In germline, CDR1 is SGHRS, CDR2 YFSETQ. V lost 5 bases, J lost 4 bases, and 9 bases stayed unmatched. This chain's CDR3 is CASSLSGTDYEQYF. The CDR3 DNA follows: TGCGCCAGCAGTCTATCGGGGACAGATTACGAGCAGTACTTC.

This rearrangement joins TRBV29-1 to TRBJ2-1, with D maybe TRBD2 (6 bases). In germline, CDR1 is SQVTM, CDR2 ANQGSEA. V was shortened by 3 bases and J by 7 bases, with 22 bases between the two germline ends. This CDR3 is 16 amino acids long. The CDR3, as DNA: TGCAGCGTTGAGACTAGAACCCTAATTCTGTCAAATGAGCAGTTCTTC. Protein: CSVETRTLILSNEQFF.

This clonotype was picked up a small number of times. This rearrangement joins TRBV12-5 to TRBJ1-1; 9 nucleotides match TRBD1. The germline V gene encodes CDR1 LGHNT and CDR2 FRNRAP. The CDR3 has 18 residues. The V gene end was trimmed by 3 bases and the J gene end by 8 bases; junction bases not matched to a gene: 19. The CDR3: CASGFLTGGARRKDEAFF. The CDR3 region has the DNA TGTGCTAGTGGTTTCTTAACAGGGGGCGCCAGGAGGAAAGACGAAGCTTTCTTT.

A few counts support this clonotype. V gene TRBV27 combines with J gene TRBJ2-7, with D hard to call. Germline V gives CDR1 MNHEY, CDR2 SMNVEV (reference sequence). Trimming removed 4 bases at V and 2 bases at J, with 15 bases between. The CDR3 contains 15 residues. As DNA, the CDR3 is TGTGCCAGCAGTTCCTTTGATTGGGCGCCCTACGAGCAGTACTTC. Its translation: CASSSFDWAPYEQYF.

The V and J genes are TRBV5-1 and TRBJ1-2, with a weak D call TRBD1 (6 bases). Deletions cut 4 bases from V and 0 bases from J, with 22 bases between. CDR1 is SGHRS and CDR2 is YFSETQ in the germline V gene. CDR3 size: 18 residues. CDR3 sequence: CASSPYGRGTTSNYGYTF. The CDR3 nucleotides are TGCGCCAGCAGCCCTTATGGAAGGGGGACCACCTCTAACTATGGCTACACCTTC.

This clonotype came up once. The chain has TRBV7-8 and TRBJ1-5; D might be TRBD1 (5 bases). Germline V gene sequence: CDR1 SGHVS, CDR2 FQNEAQ. This CDR3 contains 15 residues. Between the trimmed V and J ends, which lost 1 base and 7 bases, there was a span of 14 bases. The CDR3 reads CASSLDPGSNQPQHF. The CDR3 region has the DNA TGTGCCAGCAGCTTAGATCCAGGGTCAAACCAGCCCCAGCATTTT.

The J gene is TRBJ2-7, the V gene TRBV20-1; the D gene is possibly TRBD2 (5 bases). The V end was cut by 5 bases, the J end by 4 bases, with 12 bases between. The germline V gene encodes CDR1 DFQATT and CDR2 SNEGSKA (reference sequence). The CDR3 covers 12 residues. CDR3 residues: CSAGGPKYEQYF. The DNA of the CDR3 is TGCAGTGCTGGAGGACCGAAATACGAGCAGTACTTC.